This entry lists 19 T cell receptor beta chains sequenced from one sample in a study of blood T cell repertoires in COVID-19. Sequencing used immunoSEQ multiplex PCR; TCRdb keeps in-frame clones, though not all of them. This table has 190,000 or so clones, approximately 85% appearing once. Sequences were obtained from peripheral blood. These TCRs come from an elderly woman with acute or convalescent COVID-19.

This sequence joins TRBV29-1 and TRBJ1-1; D might be TRBD1 (6 bases). Germline V lookup: CDR1 SQVTM, CDR2 ANQGSEA. This CDR3 has 13 residues. Deletions cut 7 bases from V and 4 bases from J, with 16 bases between. The CDR3 region has the DNA TGCAGCGCTAACTTGAACAGGGCCACTGAAGCTTTCTTT. It translates to CSANLNRATEAFF.

The chain joins TRBV19 to TRBJ2-2; 8 bases fit TRBD1. CDR3 length: 15 amino acids. Unmatched junction bases numbered 4, after V lost 7 bases and J lost 0 bases. Looked up from germline, CDR1 is LNHDA and CDR2 is SQIVND (reference sequence). The CDR3 DNA follows: TGTGCCAGTATCGGACAGGGTTCGAACACCGGGGAGCTGTTTTTT. Translating gives CASIGQGSNTGELFF. The full variable domain, rest sourced from reference TRBV19 and TRBJ2-2, is DGGITQSPKYLFRKEGQNVTLSCEQNLNHDAMYWYRQDPGQGLRLIYYSQIVNDFQKGDIAEGYSVSREKKESFPLTVTSAQKNPTAFYLCASIGQGSNTGELFFGEGSRLTVL.

J is TRBJ1-2 and V is TRBV4-1; D not resolved. Germline V CDR1 and CDR2: MGHRA, YSYEKL. Trimming took 3 bases from V and 3 from J, leaving 14 bases between them. This CDR3 is built from 15 residues. The CDR3: CASSQQGSSDYGYTF. The CDR3 DNA follows: TGCGCCAGCAGCCAGCAAGGATCCAGCGACTATGGCTACACCTTC.

This chain links TRBV7-9 with TRBJ1-2, with D perhaps TRBD1 (6 bases). Germline CDR1 SEHNR, CDR2 FQNEAQ (reference sequence). V lost 1 base and J lost 4, with 13 bases in between. This CDR3 comprises 15 residues. CDR3 in DNA: TGTGCCAGCAGCTTAGTGCCTGGGACACTCTATGGCTACACCTTC. Protein: CASSLVPGTLYGYTF.

CDR3 amino acids: CASSPGVPSTEAFF. DNA of the CDR3: TGTGCCAGCAGCCCAGGGGTGCCCAGCACTGAAGCTTTCTTT. The chain employs TRBV6-5 and TRBJ1-1; tentative D call: TRBD1 (6 bases). Germline lookup yields CDR1 MNHEY and CDR2 SVGAGI. Trimming pared 6 bases from V and 4 bases from J, leaving 15 bases between. The CDR3 contains 14 residues.

This clone showed up just a few times. V usage is TRBV5-4 and J usage is TRBJ2-2; 14 bases are a match to TRBD2. This CDR3 is 16 amino acids long. V shed 4 bases and J 6 bases; nucleotides not matched to a gene: 5. The germline CDR1 and CDR2 sequences are SGHNT and YYREEE (reference sequence). For the CDR3, the DNA is TGTGCCAGCAGCATTGGGACTAGCGGGAGCTCCGGGGAGCTGTTTTTT. It specifies CASSIGTSGSSGELFF.

The chain has TRBV29-1 and TRBJ2-1, with 10 bases fitting TRBD2. CDR1 is SQVTM, CDR2 ANQGSEA, per germline. The CDR3 covers 13 residues. V trimming: 6 bases; J trimming: 3 bases; junction bases outside the gene matches: 2. Here the CDR3 reads CSVVAGGYNEQFF. The DNA of the CDR3 is TGCAGCGTAGTAGCGGGAGGCTACAATGAGCAGTTCTTC.

This chain connects TRBV7-2 to TRBJ2-3; 8 bases line up with TRBD1. The germline V gene encodes CDR1 SGHTA and CDR2 FQGNSA. There are 15 residues in the CDR3. V was pared by 2 bases and J by 6 bases, with 7 bases of the junction left unmatched. The CDR3 DNA sequence: TGTGCCAGCAGCTTAAGATCAGGGGGCAAGGATACGCAGTATTTT. Its translation is CASSLRSGGKDTQYF.

The V call is TRBV5-1, the J call TRBJ1-1; D not certain. Germline V CDR1 and CDR2: SGHRS, YFSETQ. V shed 4 bases and J shed 7 bases, with 14 bases lying between them. The CDR3 runs 13 residues. The CDR3 DNA reads TGCGCCAGCAGCCTGGAGAAGCCTTATGAAGCTTTCTTT. Translated, it gives CASSLEKPYEAFF.

This sequence joins TRBV6-5 and TRBJ1-2; D may be TRBD1 (6 bases). CDR1 MNHEY and CDR2 SVGAGI come from the germline V gene. CDR3 length: 12 amino acids. Trimming left V 7 bases short and J 8 bases short, with 14 bases between. CDR3 in DNA: TGTGCCAGCATCCCTTTGAGGGGGGGCTACACCTTC. Translation gives CASIPLRGGYTF.

This rearrangement joins TRBV18 to TRBJ2-2, with TRBD1 identical over 7 bases. The junction had 7 bases not matched to a gene; V was cut back by 3 bases and J by 0 bases. Germline CDR1 and CDR2: KGHSH and LQKENI. CDR3 length: 17 amino acids. CDR3 sequence (DNA): TGTGCCAGCTCACCCAACTCGGGACAGACGAACACCGGGGAGCTGTTTTTT. Amino acid sequence: CASSPNSGQTNTGELFF.

The gene calls are TRBV6-5 and TRBJ2-1; 9 positions match TRBD1. The V gene end was trimmed by 0 bases and the J gene end by 4 bases; junction bases not matched to a gene: 4. Germline V gene sequence: CDR1 MNHEY, CDR2 SVGAGI. This CDR3 has 16 amino acids. The CDR3 DNA reads TGTGCCAGCAGTTACTCAAACAGGGGGCCATACAATGAGCAGTTCTTC. Translation: CASSYSNRGPYNEQFF.

Points on this clone: Additional DNA sequences in this sample encode the identical CDR3. This chain joins TRBV27 and TRBJ1-5; D unresolved. V lost 3 bases and J lost 2, with 5 bases in between. CDR3 length: 13 residues. The germline CDR1 and CDR2 sequences are MNHEY and SMNVEV (reference sequence). This CDR3 reads CASSFRGNQPQHF. In DNA, the CDR3 is TGTGCCAGCAGTTTTCGCGGCAATCAGCCCCAGCATTTT.

This chain uses TRBV18 with TRBJ1-2; 7 bases are a match to TRBD1. V gave up 3 bases and J gave up 5 bases; unmatched junction bases: 3. Germline assignment: CDR1 KGHSH and CDR2 LQKENI. The CDR3 runs to 13 residues. For the CDR3, the DNA is TGTGCCAGCTCACCCTCAGGGGGATATGGCTACACCTTC. It translates to CASSPSGGYGYTF.

CDR3 protein: CASSKDRGLDSPLHF. The CDR3 nucleotides read TGTGCCAGCAGCAAGGACAGGGGGCTTGATTCACCCCTCCACTTT. The chain uses TRBV5-6 and TRBJ1-6; TRBD1 matches at 11 bases. The germline V gene encodes CDR1 SGHDT and CDR2 YYEEEE. The CDR3 covers 15 residues. V was clipped by 4 bases and J by 8 bases; unmatched bases: 5.

The rearrangement links TRBV10-1 to TRBJ2-3, with unresolved D. Germline CDR1 WNHNN, CDR2 SYGVQD (reference sequence). V dropped 3 bases and J dropped 6 bases, with 4 bases sitting between them. This CDR3 comprises 11 residues. The CDR3 sequence: CASSERDTQYF. DNA for the CDR3: TGCGCCAGCAGTGAACGGGATACGCAGTATTTT.

The gene calls are TRBV6-5 and TRBJ2-7; D is possibly TRBD1 (6 bases). The CDR3 length is 15 residues. Per germline, CDR1 MNHEY and CDR2 SVGAGI. V lost 7 bases, J lost 4 bases, and 20 bases lay in between. The CDR3 loop is CASIPTPTGSYEQYF. The CDR3 DNA follows: TGTGCCAGCATTCCCACCCCGACAGGATCATACGAGCAGTACTTC.

The rearrangement uses TRBV15 and TRBJ2-7; D unclear. V lost 0 bases to trimming and J lost 7 bases, with 7 bases between them. CDR1 is LNHNV and CDR2 is YYDKDF in the germline V gene (reference sequence). The CDR3 spans 12 residues. CDR3 DNA: TGTGCCACCAGCAGAGATCGGTTGGAGCAGTACTTC. It translates to CATSRDRLEQYF.

The chain carries TRBV24-1 and TRBJ2-3; TRBD2 agrees at 7 bases. This CDR3 is 16 amino acids long. Trimming took 4 bases from V and 4 from J; bases not matched to a gene: 10. CDR1 is KGHDR and CDR2 is SFDVKD in the germline V gene. The CDR3, as DNA: TGTGCCACCAGTGAGAGGACTAGTTTTGGGGCAGATACGCAGTATTTT. It translates to CATSERTSFGADTQYF.